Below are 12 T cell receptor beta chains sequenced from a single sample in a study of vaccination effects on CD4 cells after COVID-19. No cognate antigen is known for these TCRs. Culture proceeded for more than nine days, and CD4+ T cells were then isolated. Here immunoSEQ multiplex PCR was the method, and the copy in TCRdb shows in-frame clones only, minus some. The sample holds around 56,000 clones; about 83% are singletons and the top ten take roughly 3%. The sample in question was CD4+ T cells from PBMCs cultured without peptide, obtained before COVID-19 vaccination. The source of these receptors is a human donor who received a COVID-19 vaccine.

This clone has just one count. Here the CDR3 reads CATSRETGREYF. CDR3 sequence (DNA): TGTGCCACCAGCAGGGAGACAGGAAGGGAGTATTTT. The rearrangement uses TRBV15 and TRBJ2-3; weak D call: TRBD1 (6 bases). This CDR3 has 12 residues. Trimming shortened V by 3 bases and J by 13 bases, and 14 bases separated the two germline ends. CDR1 is LNHNV and CDR2 is YYDKDF in the germline V gene (reference sequence). The full variable domain, completed using reference TRBV15 and TRBJ2-3, is DAMVIQNPRYQVTQFGKPVTLSCSQTLNHNVMYWYQQKSSQAPKLLFHYYDKDFNNEADTPDNFQSRRPNTSFCFLDIRSPGLGDTAMYLCATSRETGREYFGPGTRLTVL.

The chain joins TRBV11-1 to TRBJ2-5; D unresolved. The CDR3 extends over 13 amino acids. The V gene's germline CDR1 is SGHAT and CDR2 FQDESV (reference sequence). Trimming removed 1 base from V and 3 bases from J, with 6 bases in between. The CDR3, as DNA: TGTGCCAGCAGCTTAGGGGCAGAAGAGACCCAGTACTTC. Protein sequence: CASSLGAEETQYF.

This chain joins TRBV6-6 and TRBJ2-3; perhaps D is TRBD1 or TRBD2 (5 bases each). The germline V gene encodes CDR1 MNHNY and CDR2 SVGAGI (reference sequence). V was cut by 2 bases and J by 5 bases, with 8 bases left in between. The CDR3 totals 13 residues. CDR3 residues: CASSYRDGDTQYF. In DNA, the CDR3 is TGTGCCAGCAGTTACCGGGACGGAGATACGCAGTATTTT.

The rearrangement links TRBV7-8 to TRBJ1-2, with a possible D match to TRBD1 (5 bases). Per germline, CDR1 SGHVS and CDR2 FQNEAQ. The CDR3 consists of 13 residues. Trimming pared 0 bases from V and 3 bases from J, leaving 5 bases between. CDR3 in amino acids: CASSLAGDYGYTF. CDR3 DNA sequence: TGTGCCAGCAGCTTAGCGGGGGACTATGGCTACACCTTC.

The CDR3 reads CASSDRGQNYGYTF. Written as DNA, the CDR3 is TGTGCCAGCAGTGACCGTGGGCAGAACTATGGCTACACCTTC. This chain uses TRBV6-4 with TRBJ1-2; D is ambiguous. The CDR3 is 14 amino acids. With 2 bases removed from V and 2 bases from J, the gap between germline ends came to 9 bases. Germline CDR1 MRHNA, CDR2 SNTAGT.

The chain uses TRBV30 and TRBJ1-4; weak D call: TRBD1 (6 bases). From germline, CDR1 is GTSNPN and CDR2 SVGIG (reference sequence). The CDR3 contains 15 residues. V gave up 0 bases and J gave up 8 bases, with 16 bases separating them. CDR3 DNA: TGTGCCTGGAGTGTACCCAGGGGAGTTAGAGAAAAACTGTTTTTT. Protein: CAWSVPRGVREKLFF.

Here the CDR3 reads CATSRVRVTEAFF. CDR3 nucleotide sequence: TGTGCCACCAGCAGAGTCAGGGTTACTGAAGCTTTCTTT. This chain links TRBV15 with TRBJ1-1, with a tentative D call TRBD1 (5 bases). The CDR3 is 13 amino acids. Per the germline V gene, CDR1 is LNHNV and CDR2 is YYDKDF (reference sequence). V was shortened by 1 base and J by 5 bases, with 8 bases between the two germline ends.

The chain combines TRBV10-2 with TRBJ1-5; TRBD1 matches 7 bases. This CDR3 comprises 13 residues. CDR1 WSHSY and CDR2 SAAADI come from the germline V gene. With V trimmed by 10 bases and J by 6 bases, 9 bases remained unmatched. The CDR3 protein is CATTATGVQPQHF. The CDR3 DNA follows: TGCGCCACCACCGCCACAGGGGTTCAGCCCCAGCATTTT.

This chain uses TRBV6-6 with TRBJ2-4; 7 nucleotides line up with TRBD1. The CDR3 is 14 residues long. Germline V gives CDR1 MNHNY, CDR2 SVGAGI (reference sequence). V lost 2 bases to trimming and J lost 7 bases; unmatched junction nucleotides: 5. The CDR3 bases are TGTGCCAGCAGTTACGCTGACAGGGACAACATTCAGTACTTC. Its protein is CASSYADRDNIQYF.

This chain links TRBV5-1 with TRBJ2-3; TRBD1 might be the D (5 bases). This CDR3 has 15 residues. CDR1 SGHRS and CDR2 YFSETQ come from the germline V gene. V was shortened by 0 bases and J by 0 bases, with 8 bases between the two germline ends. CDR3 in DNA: TGCGCCAGCAGCTTGGTAGGGGCCAGCACAGATACGCAGTATTTT. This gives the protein CASSLVGASTDTQYF.

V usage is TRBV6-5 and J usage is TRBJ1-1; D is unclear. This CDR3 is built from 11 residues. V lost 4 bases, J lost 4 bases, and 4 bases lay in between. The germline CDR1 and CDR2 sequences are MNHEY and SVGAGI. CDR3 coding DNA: TGTGCCAGCAGTTCACGCACTGAAGCTTTCTTT. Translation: CASSSRTEAFF.

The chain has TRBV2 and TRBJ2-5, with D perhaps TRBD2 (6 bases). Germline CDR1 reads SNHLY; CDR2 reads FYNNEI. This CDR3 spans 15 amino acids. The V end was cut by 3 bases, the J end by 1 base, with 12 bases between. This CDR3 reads CASSETRGSQETQYF. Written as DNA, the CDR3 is TGTGCCAGCAGTGAGACTAGAGGTTCCCAAGAGACCCAGTACTTC. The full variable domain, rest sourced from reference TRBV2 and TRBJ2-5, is EPEVTQTPSHQVTQMGQEVILRCVPISNHLYFYWYRQILGQKVEFLVSFYNNEISEKSEIFDDQFSVERPDGSNFTLKIRSTKLEDSAMYFCASSETRGSQETQYFGPGTRLLVL.